Following are 24 T cell receptor beta chains from one sample sequenced in a study of identical twins. TCRdb reprocessed the 5' RACE reads via MiXCR and lists one record per CDR3 protein. The sample includes more than 250,000 distinct CDR3 sequences, more than 6.5% of them seen just once. These same records also appear under a second study, on yellow fever vaccine responses in identical twins.

Material: memory (CD45RO+) T cells sorted from blood. These receptors were taken from a woman under 30 in good health.

CDR3 nucleotides: TGTGCCAGCAGACTATTGGGAGGCTCCGGGGCCAACGTCCTGACTTTC. Translation: CASRLLGGSGANVLTF. The chain is built from TRBV28 and TRBJ2-6; the D gene is possibly TRBD2 (6 bases). The CDR3 spans 16 residues. Germline V gene sequence: CDR1 MDHEN, CDR2 SYDVKM. Trimming took 6 bases from V and 4 from J, leaving 16 bases between them.

A few counts support this clonotype. The chain couples TRBV20-1 to TRBJ2-1; 10 bases are shared with TRBD2. This CDR3 spans 15 amino acids. CDR1 DFQATT and CDR2 SNEGSKA come from the germline V gene (reference sequence). V shed 1 base and J 3 bases; nucleotides not matched to a gene: 3. The CDR3 DNA reads as TGCAGTGCTAGAGTCGGGACTAGCGACTACAATGAGCAGTTCTTC. Residues: CSARVGTSDYNEQFF.

This clonotype has at least ten counts. The chain carries TRBV7-3 and TRBJ2-1; possible D gene TRBD2, 6 bases. The CDR3 totals 16 residues. Germline V CDR1 and CDR2: SGHTA, FQGTGA. The V gene lost 1 base and the J gene lost 0 bases, with 10 bases spanning the gap. The DNA for the CDR3 is TGTGCCAGCAGCTTAAGCGGGGCCAACTCCTACAATGAGCAGTTCTTC. This encodes CASSLSGANSYNEQFF.

There are a few counts of this clonotype. The V and J genes are TRBV20-1 and TRBJ2-5; possible D gene TRBD2, 5 bases. The CDR3 covers 14 residues. V lost 3 bases, J lost 2 bases, and 13 bases lay in between. Germline V gives CDR1 DFQATT, CDR2 SNEGSKA (reference sequence). Here the CDR3 DNA reads TGCAGTGCTAGCCCCCAGCGGTTTCAAGAGACCCAGTACTTC. Translation gives CSASPQRFQETQYF.

The chain couples TRBV19 to TRBJ1-3; TRBD1 might be the D (5 bases). Germline assignment: CDR1 LNHDA and CDR2 SQIVND (reference sequence). Trimming took 6 bases from V and 1 from J, leaving 13 bases between them. CDR3 length: 15 residues. CDR3 DNA: TGTGCCAGTAGAACCGACAGCCTATCTGGAAACACCATATATTTT. Protein product: CASRTDSLSGNTIYF.

This clonotype was picked up many times. The chain carries TRBV24-1 and TRBJ2-1, with TRBD2 matching over 13 bases. The V gene's germline CDR1 is KGHDR and CDR2 SFDVKD. V dropped 5 bases and J dropped 6; count of bases not matched to a gene: 9. The CDR3 consists of 17 residues. The CDR3 DNA reads TGTGCCACCAGTGCTGACCGGACTAGCGGGAGAGTCAATGAGCAGTTCTTC. It encodes CATSADRTSGRVNEQFF.

This clonotype was seen only a few times. This CDR3 is CSARDPLAPGSTDTQYF. The CDR3, as DNA: TGCAGTGCTAGAGACCCCCTCGCCCCCGGCAGCACAGATACGCAGTATTTT. This rearrangement joins TRBV20-1 to TRBJ2-3; unclear D gene. The CDR3 is 17 amino acids. Between the trimmed V and J ends, which lost 0 bases and 0 bases, there was a span of 16 bases. Germline V gene lookup returns CDR1 DFQATT and CDR2 SNEGSKA (reference sequence).

Details on this clonotype: A much larger clone lies a single base off, so this may be a read error. The chain combines TRBV24-1 with TRBJ2-2; 9 bases fit TRBD1. V shed 11 bases, J shed 5 bases, and the junction held 17 bases outside the gene matches. The CDR3 length is 17 residues. The germline V gene encodes CDR1 KGHDR and CDR2 SFDVKD. The CDR3 region is CANSTKTGGNRTGELFF. CDR3 coding DNA: TGTGCCAACAGCACTAAGACAGGGGGGAATCGAACCGGGGAGCTGTTTTTT.

The chain carries TRBV4-1 and TRBJ2-3; TRBD1 is a possible D gene (5 bases). Germline loops: CDR1 MGHRA, CDR2 YSYEKL. Trimming took 0 bases from V and 2 from J, leaving 12 bases between them. CDR3 size: 16 residues. The CDR3 DNA reads TGCGCCAGCAGCCAAGATGAGGCAGGGATCACAGATACGCAGTATTTT. This codes for CASSQDEAGITDTQYF.

V is TRBV6-1 and J is TRBJ1-4; 10 positions agree with TRBD1. CDR1 is MNHNS and CDR2 is SASEGT in the germline V gene. CDR3 size: 19 residues. With V trimmed by 5 bases and J by 4 bases, 16 bases remained unmatched. CDR3 amino acids: CASSPPQKWRDRGNEKLFF. CDR3 nucleotides: TGTGCCAGCAGTCCACCCCAAAAATGGCGGGACAGGGGTAATGAAAAACTGTTTTTT.

This clonotype was observed a few times. The CDR3 loop is CASSTGTSGTYEQYV. CDR3 DNA sequence: TGTGCCAGCAGTACCGGGACTAGCGGAACCTACGAGCAGTACGTC. V and J are TRBV6-1 and TRBJ2-7, with TRBD2 identical over 11 bases. The CDR3 runs 15 residues. After removal of 5 bases from V and 2 bases from J, the junction contained 5 bases not matched to a gene. Per germline, CDR1 MNHNS and CDR2 SASEGT.

V and J are TRBV27 and TRBJ2-5, with TRBD1 identical over 8 bases. From germline, CDR1 is MNHEY and CDR2 SMNVEV (reference sequence). Germline trimming cut 3 bases from V and 4 bases from J; bases unmatched to any gene: 1. The CDR3 has 13 amino acids. CDR3 loop: CASSFRGRETQYF. The CDR3 nucleotides read TGTGCCAGCAGTTTCAGGGGGCGAGAGACCCAGTACTTC.

In its sample, this clonotype was seen a few times. V gene TRBV9 combines with J gene TRBJ2-3; a weak D match, TRBD2 (6 bases). CDR3 length: 16 amino acids. The V gene lost 3 bases and the J gene lost 1 base, with 15 bases spanning the gap. Germline CDR1 reads SGDLS; CDR2 reads YYNGEE. CDR3 amino acids: CASSARLEARTDTQYF. DNA for the CDR3: TGTGCCAGCAGCGCTAGACTAGAGGCCCGCACAGATACGCAGTATTTT.

CDR3 DNA: TGTGCCAGCAGCTCACAAGGAGGGTTTAACACCGGGGAGCTGTTTTTT. Its protein product is CASSSQGGFNTGELFF. The V gene is TRBV11-3, the J gene TRBJ2-2; D possibly corresponds to TRBD2 (6 bases). The CDR3 loop spans 16 amino acids. V lost 4 bases and J 2 bases, leaving 14 bases between the germline ends. Germline assignment: CDR1 SGHNT and CDR2 YENEEA.

The chain carries TRBV20-1 and TRBJ2-1, with 11 bases fitting TRBD2. The CDR3 is made up of 15 amino acids. V shed 3 bases and J 8 bases; nucleotides not matched to a gene: 9. Germline lookup yields CDR1 DFQATT and CDR2 SNEGSKA (reference sequence). CDR3 residues: CSARDLLAGADEQFF. CDR3 in DNA: TGCAGTGCTAGGGATTTACTAGCGGGAGCCGATGAGCAGTTCTTC.

This clonotype appeared many times. The chain combines TRBV4-2 with TRBJ2-3, with 9 bases aligning to TRBD2. Germline V gives CDR1 LGHNA, CDR2 YNFKEQ. Trimming took 0 bases from V and 4 from J; bases not matched to a gene: 2. CDR3 length: 15 residues. The CDR3: CASSQDTSGSDTQYF. Written as DNA, the CDR3 is TGTGCCAGCAGCCAAGATACTAGCGGGTCAGATACGCAGTATTTT.

The gene calls are TRBV20-1 and TRBJ1-1; D call uncertain. Trimming took 2 bases from V and 1 from J, leaving 5 bases between them. Germline values: CDR1 DFQATT, CDR2 SNEGSKA (reference sequence). This CDR3 is built from 12 residues. Here the CDR3 DNA reads TGCAGTGCTAGATTTTCGAACACTGAAGCTTTCTTT. It yields the protein CSARFSNTEAFF.

Only a few counts were recorded for this clonotype. The genes are TRBV20-1 and TRBJ2-5, with D hard to call. CDR1 and CDR2 (germline): DFQATT, SNEGSKA (reference sequence). V was pared by 2 bases and J by 7 bases, with 14 bases between. This CDR3 has 13 amino acids. CDR3 bases: TGCAGTGCTAGACCTGAGCCAACGGGGACCCAGTACTTC. It encodes CSARPEPTGTQYF.

A word on this clonotype: This may be a read error: a much more frequent sequence differs by one nucleotide. V and J are TRBV12-3 or TRBV12-4 and TRBJ2-3; D not resolved. This CDR3 comprises 13 residues. Trimming took 2 bases from V and 0 from J, leaving 3 bases between them. The chain's CDR3 is CASSLMSTDTQYF. In DNA, the CDR3 is TGTGCCAGCAGTTTAATGAGCACAGATACGCAGTATTTT.

The chain is built from TRBV3-1 and TRBJ2-1, with a possible D match to TRBD1 (6 bases). The germline V gene encodes CDR1 LGHDT and CDR2 YNNKEL (reference sequence). Trimming took 0 bases from V and 14 from J, leaving 17 bases between them. This CDR3 has 14 amino acids. CDR3 coding DNA: TGTGCCAGCAGCCAAGATGGTTCGCCAGGGGTAAAGTTCTTC. The encoded protein is CASSQDGSPGVKFF.

This clonotype turned up a few times. The chain combines TRBV2 with TRBJ1-2; 7 bases map to TRBD1. The V gene end was trimmed by 7 bases and the J gene end by 7 bases; junction bases not matched to a gene: 9. This CDR3 is built from 13 residues. Germline CDR1 SNHLY, CDR2 FYNNEI. The CDR3 sequence is CASTQRQGSGYTF. CDR3 DNA: TGTGCCAGCACCCAAAGACAGGGTAGTGGCTACACCTTC.

For the CDR3, the DNA is TGCGCCAGCAGCCTTGGACGAGGCCAAGACCCTAATGAAAAACTGTTTTTT. Its translation: CASSLGRGQDPNEKLFF. The gene calls are TRBV4-1 and TRBJ1-4; D is unresolved. The CDR3 runs 17 residues. V was shortened by 4 bases and J by 3 bases, with 18 bases between the two germline ends. Per germline, CDR1 MGHRA and CDR2 YSYEKL.

This clonotype was observed at least ten times. V is TRBV9 and J is TRBJ2-1; D not certain. This CDR3 has 14 amino acids. Trimming removed 0 bases from V and 4 bases from J, with 8 bases in between. CDR1 and CDR2 (germline): SGDLS, YYNGEE. The CDR3 bases are TGTGCCAGCAGCGTAGTTGTCCGGTACAATGAGCAGTTCTTC. It codes for CASSVVVRYNEQFF.

This clonotype was counted a few times. The J gene is TRBJ2-1, the V gene TRBV9; weak D call: TRBD2 (6 bases). Germline V gene data show CDR1 as SGDLS and CDR2 as YYNGEE. The CDR3 loop spans 16 amino acids. Deletions cut 0 bases from V and 4 bases from J, with 14 bases between. This CDR3 is CASSVVGGTPYNEQFF. The CDR3 DNA sequence: TGTGCCAGCAGCGTAGTGGGGGGTACCCCTTACAATGAGCAGTTCTTC.